The 15 T cell receptor beta chains below come from one sample, sequenced in a study of cytomegalovirus exposure and HLA in healthy donors. The study ran its PCR with 60 Vbeta and 13 Jbeta primers. The method was immunoSEQ multiplex PCR; TCRdb's version includes in-frame clones alone and lacks a portion of them. This table holds over 150,000 clones, about four fifths found once. What was sequenced was PBMCs. The receptor set was obtained from a man aged 25 to 40 in good health and CMV-seropositive.

The sample holds one count of this clone. J is TRBJ2-5 and V is TRBV7-8, with 10 bases identical to TRBD2. V trimming: 6 bases; J trimming: 5 bases; junction bases outside the gene matches: 12. This CDR3 is built from 16 residues. Per the germline V gene, CDR1 is SGHVS and CDR2 is FQNEAQ. The CDR3 reads CASSSAGLAASETQYF. CDR3 nucleotides: TGTGCCAGCAGTTCAGCCGGACTAGCGGCCTCGGAGACCCAGTACTTC.

The gene calls are TRBV18 and TRBJ1-2, with 10 nucleotides matching TRBD1. The ends lost 4 bases at V and 2 bases at J; junction bases unmatched: 7. Looked up from germline, CDR1 is KGHSH and CDR2 is LQKENI. The CDR3 sequence is 16 residues long. This CDR3 reads CASSRGTGEENYGYTF. CDR3 DNA sequence: TGTGCCAGCTCACGGGGGACAGGGGAAGAGAACTATGGCTACACCTTC.

The V gene is TRBV6-5, the J gene TRBJ2-7; the D is unclear. Germline CDR1 and CDR2: MNHEY and SVGAGI. Trimming removed 5 bases from V and 6 bases from J, with 17 bases in between. This CDR3 comprises 14 residues. The CDR3, as DNA: TGTGCCAGCAGTCGGTCACCCGAGGAAGGCGAGCAGTACTTC. Its protein is CASSRSPEEGEQYF.

The V gene is TRBV28, the J gene TRBJ2-5, with D perhaps TRBD2 (6 bases). CDR1 is MDHEN, CDR2 SYDVKM, per germline. This CDR3 spans 12 amino acids. V lost 4 bases, J lost 5 bases, and 8 bases lay in between. CDR3 DNA: TGTGCCAGCAGTTGGGGGAGGGAGACCCAGTACTTC. This sequence encodes CASSWGRETQYF.

This chain uses TRBV6-1 with TRBJ2-3, with unresolved D. Germline CDR1 MNHNS, CDR2 SASEGT. The germline V and J ends were trimmed by 6 bases and 4 bases, with 8 bases remaining between them. The CDR3 has 12 residues. The CDR3 region is CASRNSADTQYF. Here the CDR3 DNA reads TGTGCCAGCAGAAACTCCGCAGATACGCAGTATTTT.

The chain is built from TRBV5-6 and TRBJ2-5, with TRBD1 identical over 9 bases. The last part of the DNA fits TRBJ2-7 better; the J call may be wrong. The CDR3 length is 16 residues. CDR1 and CDR2 (germline): SGHDT, YYEEEE. The CDR3 spells CASSLYTGQGPYEQYF. DNA of the CDR3: TGTGCCAGCAGCTTGTATACGGGACAGGGCCCCTACGAGCAGTACTTC.

This rearrangement joins TRBV9 to TRBJ2-1, with 8 bases lining up with TRBD2. Germline V lookup: CDR1 SGDLS, CDR2 YYNGEE. The CDR3 covers 15 residues. Trimming took 0 bases from V and 7 from J; bases not matched to a gene: 6. CDR3 loop: CASSVGPSGWNEQFF. Here the CDR3 DNA reads TGTGCCAGCAGCGTAGGTCCTAGCGGGTGGAATGAGCAGTTCTTC. Complete variable domain (other parts from reference TRBV9 and TRBJ2-1): DSGVTQTPKHLITATGQRVTLRCSPRSGDLSVYWYQQSLDQGLQFLIQYYNGEERAKGNILERFSAQQFPDLHSELNLSSLELGDSALYFCASSVGPSGWNEQFFGPGTRLTVL.

The chain is built from TRBV5-1 and TRBJ2-7; 13 nucleotides match TRBD2. The germline V gene encodes CDR1 SGHRS and CDR2 YFSETQ. V dropped 7 bases and J dropped 9; count of bases not matched to a gene: 10. The CDR3 covers 14 residues. The DNA of the CDR3 is TGCGCCAGCGGCCCCGGACTAGCGGGAGAACTGCAGTACTTC. Translation gives CASGPGLAGELQYF.

In DNA, the CDR3 is TGTGCCAGCAGCCCGGGGGACTCTGGGGCCAACGTCCTGACTTTC. Its translation is CASSPGDSGANVLTF. The chain couples TRBV9 to TRBJ2-6; D possibly corresponds to TRBD2 (6 bases). V was shortened by 4 bases and J by 0 bases, with 8 bases between the two germline ends. Germline CDR1 and CDR2: SGDLS and YYNGEE. The CDR3 loop spans 15 amino acids. The full variable domain, completed using reference TRBV9 and TRBJ2-6, is DSGVTQTPKHLITATGQRVTLRCSPRSGDLSVYWYQQSLDQGLQFLIQYYNGEERAKGNILERFSAQQFPDLHSELNLSSLELGDSALYFCASSPGDSGANVLTFGAGSRLTVL.

This clone was seen only a few times. This rearrangement joins TRBV28 to TRBJ1-5, with 9 bases fitting TRBD1. Germline assignment: CDR1 MDHEN and CDR2 SYDVKM. CDR3 length: 15 amino acids. J lost 6 bases, V lost 8 bases, and 11 bases had no gene match. The CDR3 DNA reads as TGTGCCAGCTTCACTCCCGGGACAGGGAGTCAGCCCCAGCATTTT. Its protein product is CASFTPGTGSQPQHF.

The J gene is TRBJ2-7, the V gene TRBV6-6; a possible D gene is TRBD1 (6 bases). This CDR3 region has 13 residues. V shed 2 bases and J shed 5 bases, with 10 bases lying between them. Per germline, CDR1 MNHNY and CDR2 SVGAGI (reference sequence). CDR3 residues: CASSYLNRDEQYF. As DNA, the CDR3 is TGTGCCAGCAGTTACCTCAACAGGGACGAGCAGTACTTC.

The chain combines TRBV7-8 with TRBJ1-1; tentatively, D is TRBD1 (5 bases). V was clipped by 6 bases and J by 1 base, with 9 bases between them. The CDR3 extends over 13 amino acids. Germline V gene sequence: CDR1 SGHVS, CDR2 FQNEAQ. DNA of the CDR3: TGTGCCAGCAGGAAAGGGGAGAACACTGAAGCTTTCTTT. As protein: CASRKGENTEAFF.

The rearrangement links TRBV7-8 to TRBJ2-2; D unresolved. Germline CDR1 SGHVS, CDR2 FQNEAQ. The ends were cut back, 3 bases at V and 0 bases at J, with 5 bases in the middle. This CDR3 contains 14 residues. CDR3 amino acids: CASSLTSNTGELFF. CDR3 DNA: TGTGCCAGCAGCTTGACTTCGAACACCGGGGAGCTGTTTTTT.

The CDR3 DNA is TGTGCCAGCAGCGTCGAACAAACACCTAACTATGGCTACACCTTC. This codes for CASSVEQTPNYGYTF. This rearrangement joins TRBV9 to TRBJ1-2, with D unresolved. CDR1 is SGDLS and CDR2 is YYNGEE in the germline V gene. Trimming took off 2 bases at V and 0 bases at J, with 11 bases between the two ends. This CDR3 is built from 15 residues. Using reference TRBV9 and TRBJ1-2 for the parts outside the CDR3, the full variable domain is DSGVTQTPKHLITATGQRVTLRCSPRSGDLSVYWYQQSLDQGLQFLIQYYNGEERAKGNILERFSAQQFPDLHSELNLSSLELGDSALYFCASSVEQTPNYGYTFGSGTRLTVV.

The V call is TRBV5-4, the J call TRBJ2-3; 8 bases are shared with TRBD2. Trimming at V came to 4 bases and at J to 0 bases, leaving 10 bases not matched to a gene. Germline lookup yields CDR1 SGHNT and CDR2 YYREEE (reference sequence). CDR3 length equals 17 residues. CDR3 loop: CASSRGTSLSSTDTQYF. In DNA, the CDR3 is TGTGCCAGCAGCCGAGGGACTAGTCTTTCTAGCACAGATACGCAGTATTTT.